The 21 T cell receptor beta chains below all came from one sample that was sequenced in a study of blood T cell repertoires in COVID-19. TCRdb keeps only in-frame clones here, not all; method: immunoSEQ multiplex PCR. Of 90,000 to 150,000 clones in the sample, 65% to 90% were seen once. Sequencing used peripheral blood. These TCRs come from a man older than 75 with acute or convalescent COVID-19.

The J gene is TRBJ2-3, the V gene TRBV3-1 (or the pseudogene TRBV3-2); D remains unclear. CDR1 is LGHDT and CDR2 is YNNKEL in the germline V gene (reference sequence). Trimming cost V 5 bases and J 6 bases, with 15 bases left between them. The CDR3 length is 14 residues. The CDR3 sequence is CASSALGELDTQYF. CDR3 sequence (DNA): TGTGCCAGCAGCGCCTTGGGCGAGCTGGATACGCAGTATTTT.

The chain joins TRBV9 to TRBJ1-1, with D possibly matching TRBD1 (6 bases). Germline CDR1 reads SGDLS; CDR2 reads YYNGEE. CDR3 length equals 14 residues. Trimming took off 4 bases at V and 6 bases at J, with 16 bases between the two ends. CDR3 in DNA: TGTGCCAGCAGCCTCGGTGGGGGCAGGGCTGAAGCTTTCTTT. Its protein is CASSLGGGRAEAFF.

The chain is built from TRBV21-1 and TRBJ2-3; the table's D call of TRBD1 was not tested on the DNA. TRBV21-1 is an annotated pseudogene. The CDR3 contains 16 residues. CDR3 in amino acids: CASSKEVRGAPDTQYF. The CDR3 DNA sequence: TGTGCCAGCAGCAAAGAGGTCAGGGGAGCCCCAGATACGCAGTATTTT.

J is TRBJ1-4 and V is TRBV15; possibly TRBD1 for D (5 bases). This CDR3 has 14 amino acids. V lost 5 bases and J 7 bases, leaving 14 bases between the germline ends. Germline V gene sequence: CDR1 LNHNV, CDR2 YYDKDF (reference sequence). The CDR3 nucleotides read TGTGCCACCAGCGCGGGGGGGTCCGGTGAAAAACTGTTTTTT. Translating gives CATSAGGSGEKLFF.

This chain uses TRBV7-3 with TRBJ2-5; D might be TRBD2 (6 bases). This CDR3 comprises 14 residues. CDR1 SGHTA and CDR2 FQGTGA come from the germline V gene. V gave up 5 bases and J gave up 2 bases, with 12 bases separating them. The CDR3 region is CASSPGGAQETQYF. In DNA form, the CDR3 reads TGTGCCAGCAGCCCCGGGGGAGCACAAGAGACCCAGTACTTC.

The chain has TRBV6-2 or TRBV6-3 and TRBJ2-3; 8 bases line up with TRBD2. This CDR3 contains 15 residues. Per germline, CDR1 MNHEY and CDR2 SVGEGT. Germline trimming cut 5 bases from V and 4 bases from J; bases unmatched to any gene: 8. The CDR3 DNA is TGTGCCAGCAGTCGGTCAGCGGGAGCCGCAGATACGCAGTATTTT. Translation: CASSRSAGAADTQYF.

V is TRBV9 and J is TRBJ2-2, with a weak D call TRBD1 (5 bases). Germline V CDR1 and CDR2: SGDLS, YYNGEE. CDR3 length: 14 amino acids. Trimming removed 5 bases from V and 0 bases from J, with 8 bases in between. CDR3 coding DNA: TGTGCCAGCAGAAGACAGTCGAACACCGGGGAGCTGTTTTTT. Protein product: CASRRQSNTGELFF.

The DNA of the CDR3 is TGTGCCAGCAGCCGCGACAGGGCAGATACGCAGTATTTT. This encodes CASSRDRADTQYF. The gene calls are TRBV6-5 and TRBJ2-3; 7 bases agree with TRBD1. Germline V gene sequence: CDR1 MNHEY, CDR2 SVGAGI. This CDR3 is built from 13 residues. Germline trimming cut 6 bases from V and 4 bases from J; bases unmatched to any gene: 4.

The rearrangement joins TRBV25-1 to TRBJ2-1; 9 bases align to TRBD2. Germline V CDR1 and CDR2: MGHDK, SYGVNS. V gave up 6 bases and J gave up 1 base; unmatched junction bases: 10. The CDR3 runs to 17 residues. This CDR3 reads CASSPDSGRGSYNEQFF. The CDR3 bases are TGTGCCAGCAGCCCAGATAGCGGGAGAGGGTCCTACAATGAGCAGTTCTTC. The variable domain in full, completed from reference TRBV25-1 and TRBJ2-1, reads EADIYQTPRYLVIGTGKKITLECSQTMGHDKMYWYQQDPGMELHLIHYSYGVNSTEKGDLSSESTVSRIRTEHFPLTLESARPSHTSQYLCASSPDSGRGSYNEQFFGPGTRLTVL.

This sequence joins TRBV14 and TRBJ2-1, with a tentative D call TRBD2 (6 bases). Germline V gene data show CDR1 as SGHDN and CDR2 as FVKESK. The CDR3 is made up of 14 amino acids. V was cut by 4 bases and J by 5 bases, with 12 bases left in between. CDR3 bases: TGTGCCAGCAGCCCGGACTACCGGAACAATGAGCAGTTCTTC. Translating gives CASSPDYRNNEQFF.

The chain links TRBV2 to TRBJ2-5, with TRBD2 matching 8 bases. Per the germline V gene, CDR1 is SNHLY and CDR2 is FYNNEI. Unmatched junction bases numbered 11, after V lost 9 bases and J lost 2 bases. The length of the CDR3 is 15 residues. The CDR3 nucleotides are TGTGCCAGTGTCCAGGATGCGGGGGGTCAAGAGACCCAGTACTTC. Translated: CASVQDAGGQETQYF.

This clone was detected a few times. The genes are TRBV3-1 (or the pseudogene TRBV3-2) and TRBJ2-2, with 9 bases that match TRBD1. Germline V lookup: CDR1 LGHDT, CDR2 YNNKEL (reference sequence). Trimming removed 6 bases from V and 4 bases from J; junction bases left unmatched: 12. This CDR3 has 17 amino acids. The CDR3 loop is CASSHTLGQGSTGELFF. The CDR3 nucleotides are TGTGCCAGCAGTCACACTCTTGGACAGGGGAGCACCGGGGAGCTGTTTTTT.

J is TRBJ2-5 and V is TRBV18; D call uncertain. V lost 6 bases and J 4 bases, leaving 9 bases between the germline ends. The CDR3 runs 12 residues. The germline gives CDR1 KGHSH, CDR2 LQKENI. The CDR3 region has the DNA TGTGCCAGCTCGTCGCCGGGAGAGACCCAGTACTTC. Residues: CASSSPGETQYF.

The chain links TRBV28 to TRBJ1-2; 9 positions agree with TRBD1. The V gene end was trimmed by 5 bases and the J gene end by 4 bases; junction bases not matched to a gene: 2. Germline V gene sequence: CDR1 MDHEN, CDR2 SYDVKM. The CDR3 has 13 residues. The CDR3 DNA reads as TGTGCCAGCAGTCGGGGACAGGGCTATGGCTACACCTTC. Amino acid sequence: CASSRGQGYGYTF.

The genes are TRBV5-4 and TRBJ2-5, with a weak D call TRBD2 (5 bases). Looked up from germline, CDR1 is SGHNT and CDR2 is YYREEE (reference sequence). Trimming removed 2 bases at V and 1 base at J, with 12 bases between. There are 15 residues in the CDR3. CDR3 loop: CASSFESGPQETQYF. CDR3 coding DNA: TGTGCCAGCAGCTTCGAGAGCGGCCCCCAAGAGACCCAGTACTTC.

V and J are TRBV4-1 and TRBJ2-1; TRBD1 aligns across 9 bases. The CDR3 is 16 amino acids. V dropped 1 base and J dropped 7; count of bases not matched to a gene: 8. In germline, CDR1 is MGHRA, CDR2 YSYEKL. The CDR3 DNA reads TGCGCCAGCAGCCAAGGCTTAGGACAGGGGTGGAATGAGCAGTTCTTC. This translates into CASSQGLGQGWNEQFF.

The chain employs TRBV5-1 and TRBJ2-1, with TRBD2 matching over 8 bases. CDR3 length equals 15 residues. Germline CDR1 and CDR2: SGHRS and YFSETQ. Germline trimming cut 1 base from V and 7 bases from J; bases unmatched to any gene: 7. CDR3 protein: CASSLLGGVGNEQFF. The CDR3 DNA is TGCGCCAGCAGCTTGCTCGGGGGGGTTGGAAATGAGCAGTTCTTC.

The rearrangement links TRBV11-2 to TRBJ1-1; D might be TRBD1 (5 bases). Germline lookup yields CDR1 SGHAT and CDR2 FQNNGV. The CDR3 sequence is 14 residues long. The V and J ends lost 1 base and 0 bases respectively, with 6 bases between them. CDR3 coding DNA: TGTGCCAGCAGCTTAGCGGGGGTGAACACTGAAGCTTTCTTT. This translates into CASSLAGVNTEAFF. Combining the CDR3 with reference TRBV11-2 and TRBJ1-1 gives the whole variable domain EAGVAQSPRYKIIEKRQSVAFWCNPISGHATLYWYQQILGQGPKLLIQFQNNGVVDDSQLPKDRFSAERLKGVDSTLKIQPAKLEDSAVYLCASSLAGVNTEAFFGQGTRLTVV.

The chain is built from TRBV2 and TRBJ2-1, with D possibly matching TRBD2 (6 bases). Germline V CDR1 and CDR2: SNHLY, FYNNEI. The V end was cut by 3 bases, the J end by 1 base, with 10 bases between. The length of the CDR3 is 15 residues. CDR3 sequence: CASSEVRGSYNEQFF. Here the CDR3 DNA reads TGTGCCAGCAGTGAGGTCCGGGGGTCCTACAATGAGCAGTTCTTC.

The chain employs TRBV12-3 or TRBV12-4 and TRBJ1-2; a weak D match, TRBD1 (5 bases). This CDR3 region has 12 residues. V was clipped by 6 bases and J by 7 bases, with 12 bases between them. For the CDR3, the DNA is TGTGCCAGCAGCCAGGGCCCCGGTGGCTACACCTTC. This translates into CASSQGPGGYTF.

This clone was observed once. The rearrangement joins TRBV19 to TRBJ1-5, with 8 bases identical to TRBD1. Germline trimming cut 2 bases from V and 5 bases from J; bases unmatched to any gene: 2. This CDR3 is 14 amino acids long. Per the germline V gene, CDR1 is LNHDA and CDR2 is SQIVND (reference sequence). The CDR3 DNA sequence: TGTGCCAGTAGTATACCAGGGGGCGATCAGCCCCAGCATTTT. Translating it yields CASSIPGGDQPQHF.